This passage covers 19 T cell receptor beta chains from one sample sequenced in a study of T cells in Graves' hyperthyroidism and ophthalmopathy. From RNA transcripts, TCR beta CDR3 regions were amplified. HTBI primers were used for first-round RT-PCR of the TCR CDR3. TCRdb redid the calling of the multiplex PCR reads with MiXCR, one entry per CDR3 protein. The sample contains fewer than 250,000 distinct CDR3 sequences, roughly 22% of which appear only once. Specimen: blood. Receptors originate from a woman between 35 and 50 years old with Graves' ophthalmopathy.

This clonotype came up many times. The V and J genes are TRBV28 and TRBJ2-5; a weak D match, TRBD1 (5 bases). Germline CDR1 and CDR2: MDHEN and SYDVKM. The CDR3 spans 15 residues. V lost 3 bases to trimming and J lost 4 bases, with 15 bases between them. CDR3 DNA: TGTGCCAGCAGTTTTTATGGGGCCTCCTTAGAGACCCAGTACTTC. This translates into CASSFYGASLETQYF.

This clonotype came up many times. The chain combines TRBV20-1 with TRBJ2-7; D is possibly TRBD2 (6 bases). Germline CDR1 DFQATT, CDR2 SNEGSKA (reference sequence). V was clipped by 0 bases and J by 7 bases, with 13 bases between them. The CDR3 sequence is 13 residues long. Here the CDR3 DNA reads TGCAGTGCTAGAGATCAGGGCGCGGGAGAGCAGTACTTC. This encodes CSARDQGAGEQYF.

This clonotype was detected many times. The chain couples TRBV27 to TRBJ1-2; 10 nucleotides align to TRBD1. CDR1 and CDR2 from the germline V gene are MNHEY and SMNVEV (reference sequence). This CDR3 has 15 residues. With 6 bases clipped from V and 3 bases from J, the junction kept 7 bases outside the gene matches. The CDR3: CASRRDRGQYYGYTF. CDR3 nucleotide sequence: TGTGCCAGCAGGAGGGACAGGGGACAATACTATGGCTACACCTTC.

This clonotype appeared many times. This chain joins TRBV20-1 and TRBJ1-2; 8 positions agree with TRBD1. J gave up 5 bases and V 8 bases, and 7 bases lay outside the gene matches. The CDR3 is 12 residues long. Per the germline V gene, CDR1 is DFQATT and CDR2 is SNEGSKA (reference sequence). The CDR3 loop is CSLGQGSYGYTF. As DNA, the CDR3 is TGCAGTTTAGGACAGGGATCGTATGGCTACACCTTC.

Points on this clonotype: Relative to the germline gene, one junction end is altered; a read error may explain this. The genes are TRBV2 and TRBJ2-2; 11 bases match TRBD2. This CDR3 has 14 amino acids. Germline lookup yields CDR1 SNHLY and CDR2 FYNNEI. The CDR3 DNA sequence: TGTGCCAGCAGGGGACTAGCGGCAACCGGGGCGCTGTTTTTT. Translation: CASRGLAATGALFF.

The chain recombines TRBV7-9 with TRBJ2-2; 14 positions match TRBD2. The CDR3 loop spans 15 amino acids. Germline V gene lookup returns CDR1 SEHNR and CDR2 FQNEAQ (reference sequence). V lost 6 bases and J lost 10; bases outside the gene matches: 7. The CDR3 reads CASRPGTSGSEELFF. In DNA form, the CDR3 reads TGTGCCAGCAGACCCGGGACTAGCGGGAGCGAGGAGCTGTTTTTT.

This clonotype was counted at least ten times. This CDR3 is CAWSVGTGPLRGYTF. The CDR3 region has the DNA TGTGCCTGGAGTGTAGGGACAGGGCCTTTAAGGGGCTACACCTTC. The rearrangement joins TRBV30 to TRBJ1-2; 9 nucleotides match TRBD1. V dropped 0 bases and J dropped 8; count of bases not matched to a gene: 10. This CDR3 is 15 amino acids long. In germline, CDR1 is GTSNPN, CDR2 SVGIG (reference sequence).

This clonotype has a count of ten or more. The genes are TRBV6-5 and TRBJ1-1; D is undetermined. Germline CDR1 is MNHEY and CDR2 is SVGAGI. V was cut by 0 bases and J by 4 bases, with 6 bases left in between. The CDR3 has 13 residues. Here the CDR3 reads CASSYSGVTEAFF. The DNA for the CDR3 is TGTGCCAGCAGTTACTCGGGCGTCACTGAAGCTTTCTTT.

This clonotype was seen ten or more times. V usage is TRBV6-5 and J usage is TRBJ2-7; a weak D match, TRBD2 (6 bases). The V end lost 4 bases, the J end lost 5 bases, and 12 bases lay between the germline ends. The V gene's germline CDR1 is MNHEY and CDR2 SVGAGI. The CDR3 consists of 13 residues. The CDR3 bases are TGTGCCAGCAGTTCGGGACTGCCGAACGAGCAGTACTTC. This gives the protein CASSSGLPNEQYF.

Ten or more counts support this clonotype. The V and J genes are TRBV5-4 and TRBJ1-2; no reliable D call. The CDR3 consists of 15 residues. Trimming pared 0 bases from V and 4 bases from J, leaving 13 bases between. Germline V CDR1 and CDR2: SGHNT, YYREEE (reference sequence). The CDR3, as DNA: TGTGCCAGCAGCTTGGAAACACAGCTAAGCTATGGCTACACCTTC. It yields the protein CASSLETQLSYGYTF.

This clonotype was seen ten or more times. This chain uses TRBV6-2 or TRBV6-3 with TRBJ2-7; TRBD2 matches 7 bases. Germline trimming cut 5 bases from V and 6 bases from J; bases unmatched to any gene: 13. CDR1 is MNHEY and CDR2 is SVGEGT in the germline V gene. The CDR3 has 15 residues. CDR3 residues: CASSRFGTTSGEQYF. Written as DNA, the CDR3 is TGTGCCAGCAGTAGATTCGGGACTACCAGCGGCGAGCAGTACTTC.

This clonotype was seen a handful of times. The chain has TRBV6-1 and TRBJ1-6; D is possibly TRBD1 (5 bases). Per the germline V gene, CDR1 is MNHNS and CDR2 is SASEGT. V lost 7 bases and J 6 bases, leaving 16 bases between the germline ends. The CDR3 length is 15 residues. CDR3 residues: CASTQVGQGNSPLHF. CDR3 DNA: TGTGCCAGCACCCAAGTAGGGCAGGGTAATTCACCCCTCCACTTT.

The CDR3: CSVEDRQGHYGYTF. The DNA of the CDR3 is TGCAGCGTTGAAGATCGACAGGGACACTATGGCTACACCTTC. This rearrangement joins TRBV29-1 to TRBJ1-2, with TRBD1 matching over 7 bases. V was pared by 0 bases and J by 3 bases, with 4 bases of the junction left unmatched. Germline assignment: CDR1 SQVTM and CDR2 ANQGSEA. CDR3 size: 14 residues.

This clonotype was observed once. The chain couples TRBV30 to TRBJ1-5, with D possibly matching TRBD1 (5 bases). CDR1 is GTSNPN, CDR2 SVGIG, per germline (reference sequence). This CDR3 has 12 amino acids. V lost 2 bases to trimming and J lost 6 bases, with 8 bases between them. The CDR3 region is CAWSPGLQPQHF. Here the CDR3 DNA reads TGTGCCTGGAGTCCAGGGCTTCAGCCCCAGCATTTT. The full variable domain, in which reference TRBV30 and TRBJ1-5 provide the parts outside the CDR3, is SQTIHQWPATLVQPVGSPLSLECTVEGTSNPNLYWYRQAAGRGLQLLFYSVGIGQISSEVPQNLSASRPQDRQFILSSKKLLLSDSGFYLCAWSPGLQPQHFGDGTRLSIL.

This clonotype has ten or more counts. V usage is TRBV6-5 and J usage is TRBJ1-1; 8 nucleotides agree with TRBD1. The CDR3 spans 14 residues. CDR1 and CDR2 (germline): MNHEY, SVGAGI. V lost 5 bases and J lost 4; bases outside the gene matches: 6. The CDR3 region has the DNA TGTGCCAGCAGTCCCCAGGACAGGGCCACTGAAGCTTTCTTT. Translating gives CASSPQDRATEAFF.

At least ten counts were recorded for this clonotype. The chain couples TRBV15 to TRBJ1-3; no clear D gene. This CDR3 spans 13 amino acids. V lost 4 bases, J lost 2 bases, and 6 bases lay in between. Germline V gives CDR1 LNHNV, CDR2 YYDKDF (reference sequence). The DNA for the CDR3 is TGTGCCACCAGCACGGCGCCTGGAAACACCATATATTTT. This encodes CATSTAPGNTIYF.

The chain employs TRBV5-1 and TRBJ2-7; weak D call: TRBD2 (5 bases). CDR1 SGHRS and CDR2 YFSETQ come from the germline V gene. The CDR3 runs to 16 residues. Trimming took 6 bases from V and 0 from J, leaving 19 bases between them. The CDR3 sequence: CASTSLPGGSSYEQYF. The CDR3 DNA follows: TGCGCCAGCACCTCTTTACCCGGAGGAAGCTCCTACGAGCAGTACTTC.

In this sample, this clonotype turned up a few times. This chain links TRBV28 with TRBJ2-4; D is ambiguous. The germline gives CDR1 MDHEN, CDR2 SYDVKM. This CDR3 has 15 amino acids. V lost 5 bases and J 0 bases, leaving 11 bases between the germline ends. CDR3 coding DNA: TGTGCCAGCAGTGATTTGGGCCTAGCCAAAAACATTCAGTACTTC. Encoded protein: CASSDLGLAKNIQYF. Full variable domain (missing parts from reference TRBV28 and TRBJ2-4): DVKVTQSSRYLVKRTGEKVFLECVQDMDHENMFWYRQDPGLGLRLIYFSYDVKMKEKGDIPEGYSVSREKKERFSLILESASTNQTSMYLCASSDLGLAKNIQYFGAGTRLSVL.

J is TRBJ1-1 and V is TRBV15; D not certain. Deletions cut 4 bases from V and 1 base from J, with 10 bases between. This CDR3 spans 14 amino acids. Germline lookup yields CDR1 LNHNV and CDR2 YYDKDF (reference sequence). The CDR3 region has the DNA TGTGCCACCAGCATAGGACGGACGAACACTGAAGCTTTCTTT. Amino acid sequence: CATSIGRTNTEAFF.